The rows below give T cell receptor beta chains drawn from one sample of a study of beta chain features in type 1 diabetes. The table came from immunoSEQ multiplex PCR; TCRdb's copy has only in-frame clones and leaves some out. This sample has 350,000 to 450,000 clones, with around 13% found just once. Sequenced material: naive CD4+ T cells from blood. The receptor set was obtained from a man aged 25 to 40 in good health. Each CDR3 is given with its conserved first and last residue. The D gene is left open where the match is weak. Not all rows give a size; the values are once, few, many and, for expanded clones, a class.

j_call	clone_size	v_call	d_call	cdr3_aa	cdr3_nt
TRBJ1-3	few	TRBV7-3	.	CASSAQGLTGNTIYF	TGTGCCAGCAGCGCTCAAGGACTTACTGGAAACACCATATATTTT
TRBJ2-1	few	TRBV4-3	TRBD2	CASSQAPGGAETYNEQFF	TGCGCCAGCAGCCAAGCCCCGGGGGGAGCGGAGACCTACAATGAGCAGTTCTTC
TRBJ2-5	few	TRBV28	TRBD1	CASSTRGRDLQETQYF	TGTGCCAGCAGCACCAGGGGGCGCGATCTCCAAGAGACCCAGTACTTC
TRBJ2-1	few	TRBV30	.	CAWSHRDFFSNEQFF	TGTGCCTGGAGTCACCGGGACTTCTTCTCCAATGAGCAGTTCTTC
TRBJ2-1	few	TRBV7-9	.	CASSFRGSYNEQFF	TGTGCCAGCAGCTTCAGGGGCTCCTACAATGAGCAGTTCTTC
TRBJ1-1	few	TRBV30	.	CAWSGATRGTEAFF	TGTGCCTGGAGTGGCGCTACAAGAGGCACTGAAGCTTTCTTT
TRBJ2-3	.	TRBV18	.	CASSLGFDTQYF	TGTGCCAGCTCACTCGGTTTCGATACGCAGTATTTT
TRBJ2-1	.	TRBV5-4	TRBD1	CASSLQGVNEQFF	TGTGCCAGCAGCTTGCAGGGGGTGAATGAGCAGTTCTTC
TRBJ1-5	.	TRBV29-1	.	CSVGWGTKADQPQHF	TGCAGCGTTGGGTGGGGGACCAAGGCAGATCAGCCCCAGCATTTT
TRBJ2-5	few	TRBV7-2	TRBD2	CASSLDRQRGRRETQYF	TGTGCCAGCAGCTTAGATCGTCAGCGGGGAAGGAGAGAGACCCAGTACTTC
TRBJ2-5	few	TRBV7-7	.	CASSSIGGRETQYF	TGTGCCAGCAGCTCTATCGGGGGGCGAGAGACCCAGTACTTC
TRBJ2-4	few	TRBV5-1	.	CASSLGQLSENIQYF	TGCGCCAGCAGCTTGGGGCAGCTCTCCGAGAACATTCAGTACTTC
TRBJ2-1	.	TRBV27	.	CASSLGLTVVNEQFF	TGTGCCAGCAGTCTCGGACTAACGGTAGTCAATGAGCAGTTCTTC
TRBJ1-1	few	TRBV7-9	.	CASSRTGGEAFF	TGTGCCAGCAGCCGGACGGGGGGTGAAGCTTTCTTT
TRBJ2-7	.	TRBV29-1	.	CSVAFRGYEQYF	TGCAGCGTTGCGTTTCGGGGCTACGAGCAGTACTTC
TRBJ2-7	.	TRBV29-1	.	CSVIGSLSYEQYF	TGCAGCGTTATCGGGAGCCTCTCCTACGAGCAGTACTTC
TRBJ2-5	.	TRBV5-4	TRBD2	CASSCGGLAGGVGETQYF	TGTGCCAGCAGCTGCGGGGGGCTAGCGGGAGGAGTTGGTGAGACCCAGTACTTC
TRBJ2-1	.	TRBV11-2	.	CASSLVRFGVTNNEQFF	TGTGCCAGCAGCTTAGTTCGTTTCGGGGTAACGAACAATGAGCAGTTCTTC
TRBJ2-3	.	TRBV7-2	TRBD2	CASSLEAAGASIF	TGTGCCAGCAGCTTAGAAGCAGCGGGAGCCTCAATTTTT
TRBJ1-1	.	TRBV20-1	.	CRVEVNTEAFF	TGCAGGGTGGAGGTGAACACTGAAGCTTTCTTT
TRBJ1-1	few	TRBV29-1	.	CSVGLGRIAEAFF	TGCAGCGTGGGTTTGGGGCGCATCGCTGAAGCTTTCTTT
TRBJ1-1	few	TRBV5-1	.	CASSSELPNTEAFF	TGCGCCAGCAGCTCGGAACTACCGAACACTGAAGCTTTCTTT
TRBJ1-2	.	TRBV2	.	CASTNYGYTF	TGTGCCAGCACTAACTATGGCTACACCTTC
TRBJ1-3	few	TRBV7-2	.	CASSLVFGNTIYF	TGTGCCAGCAGCTTAGTTTTTGGAAACACCATATATTTT
TRBJ2-7	.	TRBV7-8	.	CASSLDVLPGSQYEQYF	TGTGCCAGCAGCTTAGATGTATTGCCAGGAAGCCAATACGAGCAGTACTTC
TRBJ2-4	few	TRBV29-1	.	CSVGPAENIQYF	TGCAGCGTTGGTCCGGCTGAGAACATTCAGTACTTC
TRBJ2-5	once	TRBV7-2	.	CASSFRGARETQYF	TGTGCCAGCAGCTTCCGCGGGGCGCGGGAGACCCAGTACTTC
TRBJ2-3	few	TRBV5-4	.	CASSLDRPDTQYF	TGTGCCAGCAGCCTTGACAGACCAGATACGCAGTATTTT
TRBJ2-2	.	TRBV30	TRBD1	CACGGTGDANTGELFF	TGTGCCTGCGGAGGGACAGGGGACGCGAACACCGGGGAGCTGTTTTTT
TRBJ2-7	.	TRBV9	TRBD1	CASSPDRDSKYEQYF	TGTGCCAGCAGCCCAGACCGGGACAGCAAGTACGAGCAGTACTTC
TRBJ2-3	.	TRBV11-3	.	CASSLGLAPDTQYF	TGTGCCAGCAGCTTAGGTCTGGCCCCTGATACGCAGTATTTT
TRBJ1-1	few	TRBV15	.	CATSGDVNTEAFF	TGTGCCACCAGCGGAGACGTGAACACTGAAGCTTTCTTT
TRBJ1-6	once	TRBV30	.	CAWSVPPASSLHF	TGTGCCTGGAGTGTTCCTCCGGCCAGTTCCCTCCACTTT
TRBJ2-4	.	TRBV25-1	TRBD1	CASSPPPGQGRDYIQYF	TGTGCCAGCAGCCCCCCTCCGGGACAGGGTAGGGATTACATTCAGTACTTC
TRBJ1-2	few	TRBV25-1	.	CASSEPGPVYGYTF	TGTGCCAGCAGTGAACCCGGGCCAGTGTATGGCTACACCTTC
TRBJ1-1	few	TRBV2	.	CASSLQWNTEAFF	TGTGCCAGCAGTTTACAGTGGAACACTGAAGCTTTCTTT
TRBJ2-1	.	TRBV6-1	.	CASSEPREQFF	TGTGCCAGCAGTGAGCCCAGGGAGCAGTTCTTC
TRBJ2-3	few	TRBV19	.	CASSIVPQTDTQYF	TGTGCCAGTAGTATAGTTCCTCAGACAGATACGCAGTATTTT
TRBJ2-5	many	TRBV4-3	.	CASSQDWGETQYF	TGCGCCAGCAGCCAAGACTGGGGTGAGACCCAGTACTTC
TRBJ2-2	few	TRBV30	TRBD1	CAWIRQGLNTGELFF	TGTGCCTGGATACGACAGGGATTGAACACCGGGGAGCTGTTTTTT
TRBJ1-1	.	TRBV4-3	.	CASSPEGRGGAFF	TGCGCCAGCAGCCCAGAGGGCAGGGGAGGCGCTTTCTTT
TRBJ1-5	.	TRBV9	.	CASSVGPGSVTQHF	TGTGCCAGCAGCGTAGGTCCCGGGAGCGTAACCCAGCATTTT
TRBJ2-5	few	TRBV5-6	TRBD2	CASSFSGANFETQYF	TGTGCCAGCAGCTTTAGCGGGGCAAACTTTGAGACCCAGTACTTC
TRBJ2-1	.	TRBV5-1	TRBD2	CASSTAPGLAYNEQFF	TGCGCCAGCAGCACAGCCCCGGGACTAGCCTACAATGAGCAGTTCTTC
TRBJ2-4	.	TRBV5-1	.	CASSLTGGGVKNIQYF	TGCGCCAGCAGCTTGACGGGCGGAGGGGTCAAAAACATTCAGTACTTC
TRBJ2-7	few	TRBV10-3	.	CAGGARDFPSEQYF	TGTGCCGGGGGGGCGAGGGACTTTCCTTCCGAGCAGTACTTC
TRBJ2-5	few	TRBV25-1	TRBD2	CASSEYRLAGFGETQYF	TGTGCCAGCAGTGAATATAGGCTAGCGGGGTTCGGGGAGACCCAGTACTTC
TRBJ2-1	.	TRBV7-3	.	CASSERATYNEQFF	TGTGCCAGCAGTGAGCGGGCTACCTACAATGAGCAGTTCTTC
TRBJ2-7	few	TRBV7-9	.	CASSPPGPSYEQYF	TGTGCCAGCAGCCCTCCGGGCCCCTCCTACGAGCAGTACTTC
TRBJ2-3	.	TRBV9	.	CASSVRSTSTDTQYF	TGTGCCAGCAGCGTTCGGTCGACGAGCACAGATACGCAGTATTTT
TRBJ1-1	.	TRBV29-1	.	CSVVGRLNTEAFF	TGCAGCGTTGTCGGACGGCTGAACACTGAAGCTTTCTTT
TRBJ2-5	.	TRBV6-1	.	CAASIIVAVTQYF	TGTGCCGCCAGCATCATAGTAGCGGTGACCCAGTACTTC
TRBJ1-1	few	TRBV10-3	TRBD1	CAISGLRQGRGSTEAFF	TGTGCCATCAGTGGGCTCCGACAGGGTCGTGGGAGCACTGAAGCTTTCTTT
TRBJ2-3	few	TRBV5-6	TRBD1	CASSLVYPGGSTDTQYF	TGTGCCAGCAGCTTGGTATATCCAGGGGGTAGCACAGATACGCAGTATTTT